Sequencing of this T cell receptor (beta chain) was carried out in a study of CD8+ T cells in alopecia areata. Overall study: The study gave treated patients oral tofacitinib at 5 to 10 mg twice daily.

Looked up from germline, CDR1 is SQVTM and CDR2 is ANQGSEA. Trimming took 2 bases from V and 1 from J, leaving 5 bases between them. The CDR3 runs to 12 residues. A remark on this clone: Additional DNA sequences in this sample encode the identical CDR3.

Collection of lesional scalp punch biopsies and peripheral blood was performed in alopecia areata patients. The researchers isolated CD4+ and CD8+ T cells from PBMCs by sorting. cDNA serving as the sequencing template came from extracted, reverse transcribed RNA. The table came from immunoSEQ multiplex PCR; TCRdb's copy has only in-frame clones and leaves some out. The profile covers hundreds of thousands of clones, with approximately 61% appearing a single time and about 1.3% taken by the ten largest. The origin of this receptor is a human donor with alopecia areata. Material: CD4+ T cells sorted from blood, obtained at week 0. The chain recombines TRBV29-1 with TRBJ2-5; possibly TRBD2 for D (5 bases). For the CDR3, the DNA is TGCAGCGTTGAACGGGGCCAAGAGACCCAGTACTTC. Protein: CSVERGQETQYF.